The clone carrying this T cell receptor (beta chain) was found many times. What it recognizes is unknown. The length of the CDR3 is 16 residues. The germline gives CDR1 SGHDT, CDR2 YYEEEE. Trimming removed 3 bases from V and 0 bases from J, with 13 bases in between. The sample originates from a study of metastatic and nonmetastatic thyroid tumors. TCRdb re-analyzed the PCR reads through MiXCR. The sample consists of under 25,000 clones, roughly a quarter of them appearing once. None of the patients had undergone any treatment ahead of thyroid surgery. Points from the study as a whole: For both blood and tumor, malignant thyroid tumors reportedly showed significantly higher TCR beta diversity than benign nodules did.

V gene TRBV5-6 combines with J gene TRBJ1-3; D is undetermined. Sequenced: blood. This receptor was identified in a female donor with papillary thyroid cancer or a benign thyroid nodule (not recorded which). Some clones in this sample may be carry-over from other donors' samples. CDR3: CASSWGVAFSGNTIYF. The CDR3 DNA is TGTGCCAGCAGCTGGGGAGTGGCGTTCTCTGGAAACACCATATATTTT.